Shown below are 12 T cell receptor beta chains from a single sample sequenced in a study of T cell responses to AZD1222 COVID-19 vaccine. Here immunoSEQ multiplex PCR was the method, and the copy in TCRdb shows in-frame clones only, minus some. The data hold some 150,000 clones, with approximately 90% observed a single time. The sample was peripheral blood, taken on day 0 of AZD1222 vaccination. The receptor source for this set is an adult in good health.

The chain recombines TRBV6-1 with TRBJ2-7, with D tentatively TRBD2 (5 bases). The CDR3 spans 14 residues. V was cut by 3 bases and J by 6 bases, with 15 bases left in between. CDR1 and CDR2 (germline): MNHNS, SASEGT. CDR3 sequence (DNA): TGTGCCAGCAGTGACCCACTACTAGAATTCGAGCAGTACTTC. It yields the protein CASSDPLLEFEQYF.

The V call is TRBV3-1 (or the pseudogene TRBV3-2), the J call TRBJ1-6, with D unresolved. The CDR3 runs 14 residues. V lost 4 bases, J lost 7 bases, and 11 bases lay in between. Germline CDR1 is LGHDT and CDR2 is YNNKEL (reference sequence). Here the CDR3 reads CASSPRLGNSPLHF. CDR3 sequence (DNA): TGTGCCAGCAGCCCTCGCCTCGGGAATTCACCCCTCCACTTT.

This clone was detected only a few times. The chain links TRBV13 to TRBJ2-7; TRBD2 agrees at 15 bases. CDR1 is PRHDT and CDR2 is FYEKMQ in the germline V gene (reference sequence). J was trimmed by 7 bases and V by 4 bases; bases with no gene match: 5. The CDR3 extends over 15 amino acids. CDR3 amino acids: CASSSGLAGGLEQYF. The CDR3 coding sequence is TGTGCCAGCAGCTCCGGACTAGCGGGAGGGTTAGAGCAGTACTTC. The full variable domain, in which reference TRBV13 and TRBJ2-7 provide the parts outside the CDR3, is AAGVIQSPRHLIKEKRETATLKCYPIPRHDTVYWYQQGPGQDPQFLISFYEKMQSDKGSIPDRFSAQQFSDYHSELNMSSLELGDSALYFCASSSGLAGGLEQYFGPGTRLTVT.

V and J are TRBV5-1 and TRBJ1-2, with D unresolved. There are 12 residues in the CDR3. Trimming stripped 5 bases from V and 3 bases from J, with 8 bases between. In germline, CDR1 is SGHRS, CDR2 YFSETQ. CDR3 bases: TGCGCCAGCAGTACGGTAGACTATGGCTACACCTTC. Its protein is CASSTVDYGYTF.

V gene TRBV13 combines with J gene TRBJ2-4; D is possibly TRBD1 or TRBD2 (6 bases each). V dropped 1 base and J dropped 8 bases, with 15 bases sitting between them. CDR1 is PRHDT, CDR2 FYEKMQ, per germline (reference sequence). CDR3 length: 15 residues. The CDR3 DNA sequence: TGTGCCAGCAGCTTAGCGACAGGAGGGGTAGACATTCAGTACTTC. This codes for CASSLATGGVDIQYF.

This clone showed up just once. This chain links TRBV30 with TRBJ1-4, with D maybe TRBD1 (5 bases). This CDR3 contains 14 residues. Germline V gives CDR1 GTSNPN, CDR2 SVGIG (reference sequence). Trimming shortened V by 5 bases and J by 11 bases, and 21 bases separated the two germline ends. The CDR3: CAWGPPPLGDKLFF. The CDR3 region has the DNA TGTGCCTGGGGACCCCCTCCCCTGGGGGATAAACTGTTTTTT.

This chain links TRBV28 with TRBJ1-1, with D maybe TRBD1 (6 bases). V was cut by 4 bases and J by 1 base, with 13 bases left in between. The germline gives CDR1 MDHEN, CDR2 SYDVKM. This CDR3 has 15 amino acids. CDR3: CASSSPGDPNTEAFF. DNA for the CDR3: TGTGCCAGCAGTTCGCCAGGGGACCCGAACACTGAAGCTTTCTTT.

This rearrangement joins TRBV21-1 to TRBJ1-1. TRBV21-1 corresponds to a pseudogene. This CDR3 comprises 15 residues. The CDR3 DNA sequence: TGTGCCAGCAGCGAGACAGACGCGGGGTACACTGAAGCTTTCTTT. Translating gives CASSETDAGYTEAFF.

The chain employs TRBV11-3 and TRBJ2-7, with TRBD2 identical over 9 bases. The V gene's germline CDR1 is SGHNT and CDR2 YENEEA. This CDR3 contains 15 residues. The V and J ends lost 1 base and 1 base, in that order; junction bases with no gene match: 2. CDR3 nucleotide sequence: TGTGCCAGCAGCTTAGGGACTAGCGATTCCTACGAGCAGTACTTC. It encodes CASSLGTSDSYEQYF.

The V call is TRBV7-8, the J call TRBJ2-2; 8 nucleotides line up with TRBD2. The germline gives CDR1 SGHVS, CDR2 FQNEAQ. J gave up 6 bases and V 5 bases, and 11 bases lay outside the gene matches. CDR3 length equals 16 residues. The CDR3 region is CASSRAGTSLAGELFF. Written as DNA, the CDR3 is TGTGCCAGCAGCCGAGCCGGGACTAGTCTTGCCGGGGAGCTGTTTTTT.

The chain links TRBV7-2 to TRBJ2-3; 9 nucleotides line up with TRBD2. The CDR3 is 16 amino acids. Germline V gene lookup returns CDR1 SGHTA and CDR2 FQGNSA. J gave up 6 bases and V 2 bases, and 9 bases lay outside the gene matches. CDR3 DNA: TGTGCCAGCAGCTTATCAATTAGCGGGAGTCAGGATACGCAGTATTTT. This gives the protein CASSLSISGSQDTQYF.

The rearrangement links TRBV13 to TRBJ2-3, with no clear D. V was pared by 1 base and J by 0 bases, with 14 bases between. CDR3 length: 17 amino acids. Germline lookup yields CDR1 PRHDT and CDR2 FYEKMQ (reference sequence). The CDR3 reads CASSLASGTSSTDTQYF. CDR3 DNA: TGTGCCAGCAGCTTAGCCTCGGGCACCTCGAGCACAGATACGCAGTATTTT.